Listed here are 26 T cell receptor beta chains from one sample, sequenced in a study of T cells in Graves' hyperthyroidism and ophthalmopathy. Amplified regions were TCR beta CDR3 sequences from RNA transcripts. Using the HTBI primer set, a first-round RT-PCR was run on the TCR CDR3. TCRdb passed the multiplex PCR reads through MiXCR, listing each CDR3 protein once. Among nearly 600,000 distinct CDR3 sequences listed, approximately 15% were seen once. Sample: blood. These receptors came from a young woman with Graves' hyperthyroidism that later progressed to Graves' ophthalmopathy.

This clonotype was picked up a small number of times. V usage is TRBV4-3 and J usage is TRBJ1-2, with a tentative D call TRBD1 (5 bases). The CDR3 is made up of 15 amino acids. Trimming removed 0 bases at V and 7 bases at J, with 15 bases between. Germline V gene lookup returns CDR1 LGHNA and CDR2 YSLEER. This chain's CDR3 is CASSQEGPNPRGYTF. The CDR3 region has the DNA TGCGCCAGCAGCCAAGAGGGGCCCAATCCCCGTGGCTACACCTTC.

This clonotype was detected ten times or more. V and J are TRBV11-3 and TRBJ1-6, with D hard to call. Trimming removed 2 bases from V and 6 bases from J, with 2 bases in between. The V gene's germline CDR1 is SGHNT and CDR2 YENEEA. The CDR3 runs 12 residues. The CDR3 nucleotides are TGTGCCAGCAGCTTATCTAATTCACCCCTCCACTTT. Translation: CASSLSNSPLHF.

V usage is TRBV5-6 and J usage is TRBJ2-3, with 11 nucleotides matching TRBD2. CDR3 length: 19 amino acids. Germline V gene sequence: CDR1 SGHDT, CDR2 YYEEEE. V lost 4 bases to trimming and J lost 0 bases; unmatched junction nucleotides: 13. CDR3 in DNA: TGTGCCAGCAGCCCTAGCGGGAGGTTTACTTCCATTAGCACAGATACGCAGTATTTT. Translation: CASSPSGRFTSISTDTQYF.

This clonotype appeared a few times. V gene TRBV19 combines with J gene TRBJ1-1; possible D gene TRBD1, 5 bases. V gave up 9 bases and J gave up 5 bases, with 16 bases separating them. Germline lookup yields CDR1 LNHDA and CDR2 SQIVND (reference sequence). The CDR3 length is 13 residues. The CDR3 protein is CASGLQGLTEAFF. The CDR3 nucleotides are TGTGCCAGCGGACTTCAGGGTTTGACTGAAGCTTTCTTT.

V is TRBV24-1 and J is TRBJ2-3; tentative D call: TRBD1 (5 bases). Deletions cut 3 bases from V and 7 bases from J, with 7 bases between. The length of the CDR3 is 12 residues. In germline, CDR1 is KGHDR, CDR2 SFDVKD. The CDR3 protein is CATSDQGYTQYF. In DNA form, the CDR3 reads TGTGCCACCAGTGATCAGGGTTATACGCAGTATTTT.

This clonotype has ten or more counts. The chain joins TRBV24-1 to TRBJ1-2; the D is unclear. V gave up 2 bases and J gave up 3 bases, with 15 bases separating them. Germline loops: CDR1 KGHDR, CDR2 SFDVKD. There are 16 residues in the CDR3. The CDR3 loop is CATSDSSAREHYGYTF. In DNA, the CDR3 is TGTGCCACCAGTGATTCCTCGGCCCGGGAACACTATGGCTACACCTTC.

This clonotype was seen a handful of times. The chain links TRBV28 to TRBJ2-3; D is ambiguous. V gave up 8 bases and J gave up 0 bases, with 9 bases separating them. CDR3 size: 13 residues. The V gene's germline CDR1 is MDHEN and CDR2 SYDVKM. The CDR3: CASGPGSTDTQYF. CDR3 DNA: TGTGCCAGCGGACCTGGGAGCACAGATACGCAGTATTTT. Complete variable domain (other parts from reference TRBV28 and TRBJ2-3): DVKVTQSSRYLVKRTGEKVFLECVQDMDHENMFWYRQDPGLGLRLIYFSYDVKMKEKGDIPEGYSVSREKKERFSLILESASTNQTSMYLCASGPGSTDTQYFGPGTRLTVL.

Many counts were recorded for this clonotype. The chain employs TRBV27 and TRBJ2-3; 8 bases fit TRBD2. The CDR3 extends over 14 amino acids. The junction had 6 bases not matched to a gene; V was cut back by 7 bases and J by 3 bases. Germline lookup yields CDR1 MNHEY and CDR2 SMNVEV (reference sequence). The CDR3 reads CASTGGQDTDTQYF. CDR3 coding DNA: TGTGCCAGCACGGGGGGGCAAGATACAGATACGCAGTATTTT.

This clonotype was observed at least ten times. V gene TRBV6-6 combines with J gene TRBJ2-7, with 13 bases lining up with TRBD2. Unmatched junction bases numbered 2, after V lost 0 bases and J lost 3 bases. CDR3 length equals 16 residues. The V gene's germline CDR1 is MNHNY and CDR2 SVGAGI (reference sequence). The CDR3 DNA reads as TGTGCCAGCAGTTACTCATGGACTAGCGGGAGCTACGAGCAGTACTTC. It translates to CASSYSWTSGSYEQYF.

This clonotype was counted ten times or more. The chain has TRBV3-1 and TRBJ2-1; D ambiguous. The CDR3 length is 12 residues. V was clipped by 2 bases and J by 4 bases, with 3 bases between them. From germline, CDR1 is LGHDT and CDR2 YNNKEL (reference sequence). The CDR3 loop reads CASSQRYNEQFF. DNA for the CDR3: TGTGCCAGCAGCCAAAGGTACAATGAGCAGTTCTTC.

This clonotype was counted between two and nine times. Compared with germline, one end of the junction differs, possibly owing to a read error. The V call is TRBV20-1, the J call TRBJ1-1; possibly TRBD1 for D (5 bases). The CDR3 sequence is 15 residues long. Germline V CDR1 and CDR2: DFQATT, SNEGSKA (reference sequence). The DNA for the CDR3 is TGCAGTGCTAGAGATCCGACAGAATACTACACTGAATCTTTCTTT. This gives the protein CSARDPTEYYTESFF.

This clonotype was picked up many times. The chain uses TRBV5-8 and TRBJ2-7; 10 nucleotides agree with TRBD1. The CDR3 loop spans 15 amino acids. The J segment lost 1 base and the V segment lost 5 bases, leaving 6 bases of the junction unmatched. Germline-derived CDR1 and CDR2 are SGHTS and YDEGEE. The CDR3, as DNA: TGTGCCAGCAGTTATGACAGGGGGCTGTCCTACGAGCAGTACTTC. Translating gives CASSYDRGLSYEQYF.

A remark on this clonotype: Germline is not matched at one junction end, which may reflect a read error. The DNA for the CDR3 is TGCGCCAGCAGCCAAGAGATTAATGAGGGAGGATATGGCTACACCTTC. Encoded protein: CASSQEINEGGYGYTF. The J gene is TRBJ1-2, the V gene TRBV11-2; the D is unclear. CDR3 size: 16 residues. Germline assignment: CDR1 SGHAT and CDR2 FQNNGV. The full variable domain, its missing parts supplied by reference TRBV11-2 and TRBJ1-2, is EAGVAQSPRYKIIEKRQSVAFWCNPISGHATLYWYQQILGQGPKLLIQFQNNGVVDDSQLPKDRFSAERLKGVDSTLKIQPAKLEDSAVYLCASSQEINEGGYGYTFGSGTRLTVV.

Comment on this clonotype: The DNA is left out, because the CDR3 cannot be placed on it with certainty; the CDR3 is given as TCRdb lists it. The chain carries TRBV7-2 and TRBJ2-7; TRBD1 is taken as the D call from the table, unchecked against the DNA. CDR1 is SGHTA and CDR2 is FQGNSA in the germline V gene. The CDR3 sequence runs 16 residues, both termini included. The CDR3 sequence is CASSLVGGGSSYEQCF.

This clonotype was recorded at least ten times. V is TRBV5-1 and J is TRBJ2-7; 11 bases fit TRBD2. This CDR3 region has 15 residues. CDR1 is SGHRS, CDR2 YFSETQ, per germline. V shed 5 bases, J shed 5 bases, and the junction held 9 bases outside the gene matches. The CDR3 here is CASSSTTSGMNEQYF. The CDR3 DNA reads as TGCGCCAGCAGTTCAACGACTAGCGGGATGAACGAGCAGTACTTC.

The table lists this clonotype with many counts. The rearrangement uses TRBV5-1 and TRBJ1-4, with D perhaps matching TRBD1 (6 bases). The germline V gene has CDR1 SGHRS and CDR2 YFSETQ. V lost 4 bases and J lost 5, with 15 bases in between. This CDR3 region has 15 residues. CDR3 in amino acids: CASSASGTPNEKLFF. The CDR3 bases are TGCGCCAGCAGCGCCTCCGGGACACCGAATGAAAAACTGTTTTTT.

This clonotype occurred a few times. In DNA, the CDR3 is TGTGCCAGCAGTGACCGGGACAAGGCTAACTATGGCTACACCTTC. This encodes CASSDRDKANYGYTF. This chain joins TRBV27 and TRBJ1-2; D possibly corresponds to TRBD1 (6 bases). The V and J ends lost 5 bases and 0 bases respectively, with 13 bases between them. Germline V lookup: CDR1 MNHEY, CDR2 SMNVEV (reference sequence). This CDR3 spans 15 amino acids.

This clonotype has a count of ten or more. CDR3 bases: TGTGCCAGCAGCCTCGCCGGGACAGGTGGCGCGCGGAGCTCCTACAATGAGCAGTTCTTC. It specifies CASSLAGTGGARSSYNEQFF. V gene TRBV28 combines with J gene TRBJ2-1; 8 positions agree with TRBD1. Unmatched junction bases numbered 19, after V lost 6 bases and J lost 0 bases. Germline assignment: CDR1 MDHEN and CDR2 SYDVKM. The CDR3 is made up of 20 amino acids.

This clonotype was counted between two and nine times. The chain combines TRBV18 with TRBJ1-2; 7 bases fit TRBD1. J was trimmed by 8 bases and V by 3 bases; bases with no gene match: 9. CDR1 is KGHSH and CDR2 is LQKENI in the germline V gene. The CDR3 has 14 residues. The CDR3 is CASSPLTGAPGYTF. The CDR3 nucleotides read TGTGCCAGCTCACCTCTAACAGGGGCGCCCGGCTACACCTTC.

This clonotype showed up many times. CDR3 region: CASRIQSGWNSPLHF. The CDR3 DNA is TGTGCTAGTAGGATCCAAAGTGGATGGAATTCACCCCTCCACTTT. The chain is built from TRBV12-5 and TRBJ1-6; D unclear. This CDR3 region has 15 residues. CDR1 is LGHNT and CDR2 is FRNRAP in the germline V gene. V lost 8 bases and J 7 bases, leaving 18 bases between the germline ends.

This clonotype was observed at least ten times. The chain joins TRBV29-1 to TRBJ2-2, with TRBD1 identical over 8 bases. The CDR3 is made up of 15 amino acids. From germline, CDR1 is SQVTM and CDR2 ANQGSEA. Losses at the gene ends were 4 bases for V and 4 bases for J; bases not matched to a gene: 8. This CDR3 is CSVAFPDRVTGELFF. The CDR3, as DNA: TGCAGCGTTGCCTTCCCGGACAGGGTCACCGGGGAGCTGTTTTTT.

The chain is built from TRBV24-1 and TRBJ2-7; D is possibly TRBD2 (6 bases). The germline gives CDR1 KGHDR, CDR2 SFDVKD. Trimming took 3 bases from V and 4 from J, leaving 12 bases between them. The CDR3 consists of 14 residues. This CDR3 is CATSDGGLAYEQYF. The CDR3 region has the DNA TGTGCCACCAGTGATGGGGGGTTGGCGTACGAGCAGTACTTC.

The CDR3 DNA follows: TGTGCCAGCAGCCCCGGGACTAGCGGGAGGTCGGACACCGGGGAGCTGTTTTTT. As protein: CASSPGTSGRSDTGELFF. The rearrangement links TRBV3-1 to TRBJ2-2; 15 nucleotides match TRBD2. The V segment lost 4 bases and the J segment 3 bases; nucleotides outside the gene matches: 6. The CDR3 contains 18 residues. The germline CDR1 and CDR2 sequences are LGHDT and YNNKEL (reference sequence).

Concerning this clonotype: A much larger clonotype is one base distant, so this may be a read error. The CDR3 sequence is CSVEGGPSGRARETQYF. The CDR3 DNA reads TGCAGCGTTGAAGGAGGTCCTAGCGGGAGGGCCAGAGAGACCCAGTACTTC. The chain carries TRBV29-1 and TRBJ2-5; 12 bases match TRBD2. The V gene's germline CDR1 is SQVTM and CDR2 ANQGSEA. The CDR3 has 17 residues. Losses at the gene ends were 1 base for V and 4 bases for J; bases not matched to a gene: 10. The full variable domain, rest sourced from reference TRBV29-1 and TRBJ2-5, is SAVISQKPSRDICQRGTSLTIQCQVDSQVTMMFWYRQQPGQSLTLIATANQGSEATYESGFVIDKFPISRPNLTFSTLTVSNMSPEDSSIYLCSVEGGPSGRARETQYFGPGTRLLVL.

As for this clonotype: With a much larger clone just one base away, this may be a read error. This chain connects TRBV3-1 to TRBJ1-2; no clear D gene. Germline CDR1 LGHDT, CDR2 YNNKEL (reference sequence). The CDR3 has 12 amino acids. DNA for the CDR3: TGTGCCAGCGGCCAAGGGAGGGTGGGCTACACCTTC. Translated, it gives CASGQGRVGYTF.

This clonotype was detected many times. The V and J genes are TRBV30 and TRBJ1-4; unclear D gene. The ends were cut back, 6 bases at V and 3 bases at J, with 5 bases in the middle. Germline CDR1 and CDR2: GTSNPN and SVGIG (reference sequence). CDR3 size: 11 residues. The DNA for the CDR3 is TGTGCCTGCCGGGCTAATGAAAAACTGTTTTTT. Protein product: CACRANEKLFF.